Below, one TCR beta chain is given with its context. This clone was picked up one time. No antigen is known for it. Per-base quality was not reported, and no clone a single base away is much larger than it. This sample was included in a study of blood T cell repertoires in COVID-19 (dated by TCRdb to between 2020 and 2021). For the study in its entirety: Samples from collaborators originated in the United States, Italy and Spain and spanned both the acute and convalescent phases of COVID-19. The material from the prospective study consisted of cDNA or gDNA derived from T cells, B-cell-depleted T cells, or PBMCs. Deeply sampled blood TCRbeta repertoires from subjects exposed to, actively infected with, or recovered from COVID-19 were included in the dataset. The repertoires were made available in a free public database intended to serve as a resource for research on the immune response to SARS-CoV-2. The samples were drawn from the first 160 participants of the ongoing ImmuneRACE study and from roughly 1,300 subjects provided by 6 global collaborators. Nearly every sample came with metadata listing a de-identified subject ID, COVID-19 status, age in years and sex. HLA class I and class II types, where available, came from metadata supplied by the sample provider rather than from assay-based typing.

TCRbeta CDR3 regions were amplified from genomic DNA using the immunoSEQ Assay, a bias-controlled multiplex PCR. Per the authors' processing: The number of nucleated cells in each sample was estimated from the amplification of reference gene primers within the assay. To quantify the absolute abundance of each unique TCRbeta CDR3 rearrangement, sequence reads were collapsed and filtered. For each sample, productive Simpson clonality was calculated as the square root of Simpson's diversity index across productive rearrangements. The immuneACCESS repertoire file appears here via TCRdb, limited to in-frame rearrangements. These files lack a portion of the clones; in checked studies, under half of the deficit traces to unresolved V genes, and the cause of the others is not known. V and J calls and clone size are as listed in that table; D and trimming were resolved from the DNA. For this sample the table gives 95,000 to 150,000 clones, of which roughly four fifths were detected only once. The ten largest account for 12% of the sample.

Overall study results and their limits: How much clinical and demographic metadata was included differed by source and by participant, and the metadata was provided uncurated.

Collaborating institutions collected whole blood in K2EDTA tubes following their own protocols. Collaborator samples were shipped for TCRbeta analysis as frozen whole blood, isolated PBMCs, or DNA extracted from either sample type. The sample taken for sequencing was peripheral blood. This TCR was sampled from a human donor in a cohort sampled during active COVID-19.

The nucleotide sequence is given as TGTGCCAGCAGCCCCTCGAGCGGGGGGCAATTCAATGAGCAGTTCTTC. Its translation reads: CASSPSSGGQFNEQFF. The rearrangement combines TRBV7-7 with TRBJ2-1, with 9 bases in between that match TRBD2. The CDR3 numbers 16 residues from cysteine through phenylalanine. CDR3 DNA is the only sequence kept; it has 48 bases, read in frame from the first base. CDR1 SSHAT and CDR2 FNYEAQ are derived from the germline V gene (reference sequence). V is trimmed back by 5 bases and J by 6 bases, and the junction contains 11 bases that no gene match accounts for.